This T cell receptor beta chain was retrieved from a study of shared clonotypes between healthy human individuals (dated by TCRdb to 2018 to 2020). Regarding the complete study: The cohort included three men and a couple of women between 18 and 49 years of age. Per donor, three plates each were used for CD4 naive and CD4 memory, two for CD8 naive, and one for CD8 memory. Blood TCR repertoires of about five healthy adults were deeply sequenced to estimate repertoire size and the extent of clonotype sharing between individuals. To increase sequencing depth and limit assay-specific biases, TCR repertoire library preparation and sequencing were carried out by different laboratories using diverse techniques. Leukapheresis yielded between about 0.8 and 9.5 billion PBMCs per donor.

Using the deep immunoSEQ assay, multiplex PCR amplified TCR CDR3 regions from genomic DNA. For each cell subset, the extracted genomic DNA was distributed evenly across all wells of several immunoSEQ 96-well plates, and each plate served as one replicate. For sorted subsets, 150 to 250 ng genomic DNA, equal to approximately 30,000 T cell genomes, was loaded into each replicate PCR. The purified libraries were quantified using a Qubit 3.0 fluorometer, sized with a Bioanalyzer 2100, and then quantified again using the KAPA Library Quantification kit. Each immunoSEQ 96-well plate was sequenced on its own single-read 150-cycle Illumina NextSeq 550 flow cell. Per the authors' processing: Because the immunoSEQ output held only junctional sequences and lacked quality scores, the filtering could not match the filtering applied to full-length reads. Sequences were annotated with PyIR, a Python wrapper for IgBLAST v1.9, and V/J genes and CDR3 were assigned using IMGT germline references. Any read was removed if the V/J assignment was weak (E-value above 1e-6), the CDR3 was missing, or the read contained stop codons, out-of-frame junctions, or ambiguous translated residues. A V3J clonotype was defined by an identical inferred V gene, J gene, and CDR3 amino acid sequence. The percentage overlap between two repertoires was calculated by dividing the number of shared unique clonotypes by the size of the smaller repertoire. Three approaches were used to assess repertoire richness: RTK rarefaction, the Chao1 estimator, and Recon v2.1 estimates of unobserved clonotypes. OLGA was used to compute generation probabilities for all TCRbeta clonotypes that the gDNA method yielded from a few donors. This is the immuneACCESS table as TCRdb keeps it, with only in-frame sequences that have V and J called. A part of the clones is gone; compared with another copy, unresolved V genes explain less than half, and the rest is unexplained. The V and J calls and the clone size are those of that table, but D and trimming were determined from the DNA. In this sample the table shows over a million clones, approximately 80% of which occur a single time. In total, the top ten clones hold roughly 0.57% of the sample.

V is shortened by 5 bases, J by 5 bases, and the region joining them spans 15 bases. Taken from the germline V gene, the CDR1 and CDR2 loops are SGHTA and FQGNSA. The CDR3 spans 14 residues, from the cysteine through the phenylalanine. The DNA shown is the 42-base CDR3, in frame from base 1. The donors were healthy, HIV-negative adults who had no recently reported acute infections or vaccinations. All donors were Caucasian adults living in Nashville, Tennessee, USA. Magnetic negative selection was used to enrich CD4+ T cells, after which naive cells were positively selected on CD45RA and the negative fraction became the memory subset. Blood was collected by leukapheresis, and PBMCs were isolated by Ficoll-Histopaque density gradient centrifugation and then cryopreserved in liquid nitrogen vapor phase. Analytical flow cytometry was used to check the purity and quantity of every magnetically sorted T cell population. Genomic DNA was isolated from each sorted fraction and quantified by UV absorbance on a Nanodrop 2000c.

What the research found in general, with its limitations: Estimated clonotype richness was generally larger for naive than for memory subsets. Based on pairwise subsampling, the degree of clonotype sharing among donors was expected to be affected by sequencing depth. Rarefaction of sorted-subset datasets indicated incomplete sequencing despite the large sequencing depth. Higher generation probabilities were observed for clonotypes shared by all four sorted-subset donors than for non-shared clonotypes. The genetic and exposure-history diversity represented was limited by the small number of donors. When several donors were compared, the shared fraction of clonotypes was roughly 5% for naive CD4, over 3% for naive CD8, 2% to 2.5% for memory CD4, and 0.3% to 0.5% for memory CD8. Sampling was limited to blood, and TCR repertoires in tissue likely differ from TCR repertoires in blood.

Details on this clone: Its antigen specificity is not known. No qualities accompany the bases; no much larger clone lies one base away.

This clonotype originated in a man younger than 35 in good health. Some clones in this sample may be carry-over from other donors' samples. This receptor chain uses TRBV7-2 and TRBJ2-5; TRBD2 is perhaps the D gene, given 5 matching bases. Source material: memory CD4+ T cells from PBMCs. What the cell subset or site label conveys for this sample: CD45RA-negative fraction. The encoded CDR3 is CASSPDSPGETQYF. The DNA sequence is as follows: TGTGCCAGCAGCCCGGACTCCCCTGGGGAGACCCAGTACTTC. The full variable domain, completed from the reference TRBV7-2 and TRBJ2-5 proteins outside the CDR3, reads GAGVSQSPSNKVTEKGKDVELRCDPISGHTALYWYRQSLGQGLEFLIYFQGNSAPDKSGLPSDRFSAERTGGSVSTLTIQRTQQEDSAVYLCASSPDSPGETQYFGPGTRLLVL.